This section outlines one TCR beta chain sequence together with its context. Its antigen is not known. cDNA serving as the sequencing template came from extracted, reverse transcribed RNA. Libraries were prepared by immunoSEQ multiplex PCR; TCRdb keeps only in-frame clonotypes and omits some of them. The sample holds around 180,000 clones; around three fifths are singletons and the top ten take 1.3%. Treatment described: oral pan-JAK inhibitor, 5-10 mg twice daily. The sample originates from a study of CD8+ T cells in alopecia areata. General observations from the study: Scalp sequencing also captures normal skin's resident alphabeta T cells.

The CDR3 extends over 17 amino acids. The V end was cut by 3 bases, the J end by 0 bases, with 17 bases between. The germline gives CDR1 SEHNR, CDR2 FQNEAQ (reference sequence). This chain connects TRBV7-9 to TRBJ2-5, with D perhaps matching TRBD2 (7 bases). This clonotype originated in a human donor with alopecia areata. The sequencing here drew on CD4+ T cells sorted from blood, taken at approximately week 49, from a patient treated with tofacitinib. Here the CDR3 reads CASSLYRGAVNQETQYF. CDR3 DNA: TGTGCCAGCAGCTTGTACCGGGGGGCGGTTAACCAAGAGACCCAGTACTTC. Looking up the rest from reference TRBV7-9 and TRBJ2-5 gives the full variable domain: DTGVSQNPRHKITKRGQNVTFRCDPISEHNRLYWYRQTLGQGPEFLTYFQNEAQLEKSRLLSDRFSAERPKGSFSTLEIQRTEQGDSAMYLCASSLYRGAVNQETQYFGPGTRLLVL.